A selection of T cell receptor beta chains follows, all from one sample in a study of T cell changes during pregnancy in multiple sclerosis. Assay used: immunoSEQ multiplex PCR; TCRdb lists only in-frame clones, some missing. The table has around 130,000 clones, around 97% seen once. Source: peripheral blood, taken after pregnancy. The receptors shown here come from a female donor with multiple sclerosis, enrolled in a pregnancy study. Each CDR3 is given with its conserved first and last residue. The D gene is left open where the match is weak. Size tells how often a clone was seen (once, few, many) or the class of an expanded clone, and some rows leave it out.

CDR3 protein,CDR3 DNA,J gene,V gene,clone size,D gene
CASETGDSTDTQYF,TGTGCCAGCGAGACAGGGGACAGCACAGATACGCAGTATTTT,TRBJ2-3,TRBV6-1,NA,TRBD1
CASSPRLAGDEQYF,TGTGCCAGCAGCCCTAGACTAGCGGGAGACGAGCAGTACTTC,TRBJ2-7,TRBV14,NA,TRBD2
CASSLHGQGYSGNTIYF,TGTGCCAGCAGTTTACATGGGCAGGGATACTCTGGAAACACCATATATTTT,TRBJ1-3,TRBV27,NA,NA
CASSLSQGPGLGSPLHF,TGTGCCAGCAGTTTAAGTCAGGGCCCAGGGCTAGGGTCACCCCTCCACTTT,TRBJ1-6,TRBV28,once,NA
CAWSTSGTLSGGNQPQHF,TGTGCCTGGAGCACCTCCGGGACACTGAGTGGTGGCAATCAGCCCCAGCATTTT,TRBJ1-5,TRBV30,once,NA
CASSQSAGGTYEQYF,TGTGCCAGCAGTCAGTCAGCGGGAGGGACCTACGAGCAGTACTTC,TRBJ2-7,TRBV27,NA,TRBD2
CASSRTTSGWPNYEQYF,TGTGCCAGCAGCCGAACGACTAGCGGGTGGCCTAACTACGAGCAGTACTTC,TRBJ2-7,TRBV11-1,NA,TRBD2
CASSLLAGGPLDEQFF,TGTGCCAGCAGCCTACTAGCGGGAGGGCCCCTAGATGAGCAGTTCTTC,TRBJ2-1,TRBV6-4,NA,TRBD2
CASSIDLAGGTGELFF,TGTGCCAGTAGTATCGACCTAGCGGGAGGCACCGGGGAGCTGTTTTTT,TRBJ2-2,TRBV19,few,TRBD2
CASSLSSGRGGFEQYF,TGTGCCAGCAGTTTATCGTCGGGGCGGGGGGGGTTTGAGCAGTACTTC,TRBJ2-7,TRBV27,NA,TRBD2
CASSETGLPFGPHEQYF,TGTGCCAGCAGCGAAACGGGACTCCCGTTTGGTCCCCACGAGCAGTACTTC,TRBJ2-7,TRBV7-2,NA,NA
CASSLRGLAGYNEQFF,TGTGCCAGCAGCCTCAGGGGACTAGCGGGCTACAATGAGCAGTTCTTC,TRBJ2-1,TRBV11-3,NA,TRBD2
CASSLTLGLLGYEQYF,TGTGCCAGCAGTTTGACTTTGGGACTCCTAGGGTACGAGCAGTACTTC,TRBJ2-7,TRBV28,once,NA
CASSLIVRLAGGPSETQYF,TGTGCCAGCAGCTTAATAGTTCGGCTAGCGGGAGGGCCGTCCGAGACCCAGTACTTC,TRBJ2-5,TRBV11-2,NA,TRBD2
CASSLWGRGDTQYF,TGTGCCAGCAGTTTATGGGGGAGGGGGGATACGCAGTATTTT,TRBJ2-3,TRBV27,once,NA
CASSRRGGDEKLFF,TGTGCCAGCAGCCGCAGGGGAGGGGATGAAAAACTGTTTTTT,TRBJ1-4,TRBV6-1,NA,NA
CASRAPGQGFYEQYF,TGTGCCAGCAGGGCCCCGGGACAGGGTTTCTACGAGCAGTACTTC,TRBJ2-7,TRBV7-8,NA,TRBD1
CASSFSGRGYEQYF,TGTGCCAGCAGTTTTAGCGGGAGAGGTTACGAGCAGTACTTC,TRBJ2-7,TRBV28,NA,TRBD2
CASSLRFRTEAFF,TGTGCCAGCAGTTTACGTTTCAGGACTGAAGCTTTCTTT,TRBJ1-1,TRBV28,few,NA
CASSEWESSYNEQFF,TGCGCCAGCAGTGAGTGGGAGAGCTCCTACAATGAGCAGTTCTTC,TRBJ2-1,TRBV10-2,NA,NA
CASSFTGNNQPQHF,TGTGCCAGCAGTTTTACAGGGAACAATCAGCCCCAGCATTTT,TRBJ1-5,TRBV28,NA,NA
CASSGGWNPGIQYF,TGTGCCAGCAGTGGCGGGTGGAATCCCGGCATTCAGTACTTC,TRBJ2-4,TRBV2,NA,NA
CASSLRTSGIETQYF,TGTGCCAGCAGCTTACGGACTAGCGGGATTGAGACCCAGTACTTC,TRBJ2-5,TRBV7-9,NA,TRBD2
CASSETGLAYTDTQYF,TGTGCCAGCAGTGAAACGGGACTAGCGTACACAGATACGCAGTATTTT,TRBJ2-3,TRBV2,NA,TRBD2
CASSILGLAVTDTQYF,TGTGCCAGTAGTATACTGGGACTAGCGGTCACAGATACGCAGTATTTT,TRBJ2-3,TRBV19,NA,TRBD2